Shown below are 24 T cell receptor beta chains from a single sample sequenced in a study of T-cell reconstitution after alpha-beta-depleted transplantation in children. The authors prepared the TCRbeta library with unique molecular identifiers. TCRdb called the PCR reads again in MiXCR, with one record for every CDR3 protein. The sample carries hundreds of thousands of distinct CDR3 sequences, 10% to 15% recorded once. The material sequenced was PBMCs, mostly from graft donor cells, taken 360 days after TCRalphabeta/CD19-depleted stem cell transplant. The receptors here all came from a male patient younger than 18 who had a stem cell transplant for acute myeloid leukemia, so the T cells may come from the graft donor.

This chain connects TRBV7-2 to TRBJ2-7, with a weak D call TRBD2 (6 bases). The V end lost 0 bases, the J end lost 3 bases, and 15 bases lay between the germline ends. The germline gives CDR1 SGHTA, CDR2 FQGNSA. This CDR3 region has 16 residues. The CDR3 region is CASSLAIAATVYEQYF. CDR3 DNA sequence: TGTGCCAGCAGCTTAGCAATAGCGGCGACAGTCTACGAGCAGTACTTC.

This clonotype was recorded at least ten times. This sequence joins TRBV10-1 and TRBJ2-5, with 7 bases that match TRBD2. This CDR3 contains 13 residues. Germline lookup yields CDR1 WNHNN and CDR2 SYGVQD (reference sequence). J was trimmed by 2 bases and V by 6 bases; bases with no gene match: 3. The CDR3 sequence is CASRGGLQETQYF. CDR3 bases: TGCGCCAGCAGGGGAGGGCTACAAGAGACCCAGTACTTC.

This clonotype has only a few counts. V gene TRBV7-2 combines with J gene TRBJ2-4; D call uncertain. From germline, CDR1 is SGHTA and CDR2 FQGNSA. The CDR3 is 15 amino acids. V was trimmed by 1 base and J by 1 base, leaving 8 bases between them. The CDR3 bases are TGTGCCAGCAGCTTAGATATAGGGGCCAAAAACATTCAGTACTTC. Amino acid sequence: CASSLDIGAKNIQYF.

The V gene is TRBV5-1, the J gene TRBJ2-7; the match to TRBD2 covers 10 bases. CDR1 is SGHRS, CDR2 YFSETQ, per germline. This CDR3 comprises 14 residues. The V gene end was trimmed by 5 bases and the J gene end by 5 bases; junction bases not matched to a gene: 7. The CDR3, as DNA: TGCGCCAGCAGGCCTTTTCTAGCGGGAGACGAGCAGTACTTC. Translated, it gives CASRPFLAGDEQYF.

V and J are TRBV6-2 or TRBV6-3 and TRBJ2-1; D unclear. Between the trimmed V and J ends, which lost 4 bases and 6 bases, there was a span of 4 bases. The CDR3 runs to 11 residues. Germline CDR1 reads MNHEY; CDR2 reads SVGEGT. The DNA of the CDR3 is TGTGCCAGCAGTTGGAGCAATGAGCAGTTCTTC. This gives the protein CASSWSNEQFF.

This chain joins TRBV9 and TRBJ2-7, with no clear D. Germline-derived CDR1 and CDR2 are SGDLS and YYNGEE. V was clipped by 1 base and J by 6 bases, with 11 bases between them. This CDR3 is 13 amino acids long. CDR3 amino acids: CASSVNGPGEQYF. The CDR3, as DNA: TGTGCCAGCAGCGTAAATGGTCCCGGCGAGCAGTACTTC. The full variable domain, rest sourced from reference TRBV9 and TRBJ2-7, is DSGVTQTPKHLITATGQRVTLRCSPRSGDLSVYWYQQSLDQGLQFLIQYYNGEERAKGNILERFSAQQFPDLHSELNLSSLELGDSALYFCASSVNGPGEQYFGPGTRLTVT.

Many counts were recorded for this clonotype. The genes are TRBV28 and TRBJ2-6; D remains ambiguous. The V gene's germline CDR1 is MDHEN and CDR2 SYDVKM. With 7 bases removed from V and 1 base from J, the gap between germline ends came to 11 bases. This CDR3 has 15 amino acids. The CDR3 coding sequence is TGTGCCAGCAAGGGCGGTGTTTCTGGGGCCAACGTCCTGACTTTC. Its protein product is CASKGGVSGANVLTF.

The chain links TRBV7-8 to TRBJ2-7, with 8 bases matching TRBD1. The ends lost 1 base at V and 6 bases at J; junction bases unmatched: 5. Looked up from germline, CDR1 is SGHVS and CDR2 is FQNEAQ. The CDR3 length is 14 residues. CDR3 in DNA: TGTGCCAGCAGCTTAGGGACCACAGGGGGCGAGCAGTACTTC. It yields the protein CASSLGTTGGEQYF. Combining the CDR3 with reference TRBV7-8 and TRBJ2-7 gives the whole variable domain GAGVSQSPRYKVAKRGQDVALRCDPISGHVSLFWYQQALGQGPEFLTYFQNEAQLDKSGLPSDRFFAERPEGSVSTLKIQRTQQEDSAVYLCASSLGTTGGEQYFGPGTRLTVT.

The chain employs TRBV7-3 and TRBJ2-6; D is unresolved. The CDR3 contains 17 residues. Germline CDR1 SGHTA, CDR2 FQGTGA. The V end was cut by 2 bases, the J end by 1 base, with 12 bases between. The CDR3 region has the DNA TGTGCCAGCAGCTTAGGACGGGTTCCTTCTGGGGCCAACGTCCTGACTTTC. This sequence encodes CASSLGRVPSGANVLTF.

This clonotype was detected a few times. The J gene is TRBJ1-2, the V gene TRBV7-9; 9 bases agree with TRBD1. The germline CDR1 and CDR2 sequences are SEHNR and FQNEAQ (reference sequence). The CDR3 has 15 residues. V gave up 5 bases and J gave up 2 bases; unmatched junction bases: 6. In DNA form, the CDR3 reads TGTGCCAGCAGCGGGGACAGGGTTATCAACTATGGCTACACCTTC. Encoded protein: CASSGDRVINYGYTF.

This clonotype has more than one count but fewer than ten. The genes are TRBV7-9 and TRBJ2-5, with a weak D call TRBD1 (6 bases). Looked up from germline, CDR1 is SEHNR and CDR2 is FQNEAQ (reference sequence). Trimming removed 5 bases at V and 2 bases at J, with 21 bases between. CDR3 size: 17 residues. CDR3 nucleotides: TGTGCCAGCAGCCCCACCCTCGGGACACCTAGTCAAGAGACCCAGTACTTC. Translation: CASSPTLGTPSQETQYF.

This clonotype showed up just once. The CDR3 coding sequence is TGTGCCAGCAGCTGGGGACCTAGGGGTAACAATCAGCCCCAGCATTTT. Protein product: CASSWGPRGNNQPQHF. J is TRBJ1-5 and V is TRBV7-2, with D perhaps matching TRBD1 (5 bases). This CDR3 spans 16 amino acids. Trimming cost V 4 bases and J 3 bases, with 16 bases left between them. Germline values: CDR1 SGHTA, CDR2 FQGNSA.

The gene calls are TRBV20-1 and TRBJ1-4; D is unresolved. The CDR3 contains 14 residues. Germline CDR1 and CDR2: DFQATT and SNEGSKA (reference sequence). V lost 7 bases and J 0 bases, leaving 12 bases between the germline ends. This CDR3 reads CSVQSGPTNEKLFF. The CDR3 DNA sequence: TGCAGTGTTCAATCGGGTCCAACTAATGAAAAACTGTTTTTT.

The chain links TRBV7-9 to TRBJ2-7; maybe TRBD2 (6 bases). Trimming removed 2 bases at V and 5 bases at J, with 13 bases between. The CDR3 totals 14 residues. Germline V CDR1 and CDR2: SEHNR, FQNEAQ (reference sequence). CDR3 sequence reads: CASSLFGGQDEQYF. In DNA, the CDR3 is TGTGCCAGCAGCTTATTCGGGGGTCAGGACGAGCAGTACTTC.

This clonotype was seen only a few times. The chain joins TRBV10-2 to TRBJ2-4; D may correspond to TRBD1 or TRBD2 (7 bases each). The CDR3 length is 14 residues. Germline values: CDR1 WSHSY, CDR2 SAAADI. The germline V and J ends were trimmed by 4 bases and 5 bases, with 12 bases remaining between them. CDR3 sequence: CASSAPGGENIQYF. CDR3 sequence (DNA): TGCGCCAGCAGTGCCCCAGGGGGGGAAAACATTCAGTACTTC.

The chain links TRBV6-2 or TRBV6-3 to TRBJ1-5; D is unclear. The CDR3 totals 14 residues. Germline-derived CDR1 and CDR2 are MNHEY and SVGEGT. V dropped 7 bases and J dropped 2 bases, with 12 bases sitting between them. As DNA, the CDR3 is TGTGCCAGCATCCCGCGGTACGGCAATCAGCCCCAGCATTTT. Its translation: CASIPRYGNQPQHF.

The chain is built from TRBV28 and TRBJ1-1, with D perhaps matching TRBD1 (6 bases). This CDR3 is 15 amino acids long. Germline V gene data show CDR1 as MDHEN and CDR2 as SYDVKM. The ends were cut back, 7 bases at V and 8 bases at J, with 23 bases in the middle. The CDR3 DNA reads TGTGCCAGCAAGGACGAACTCAGGGGAACCTTCGAAGCTTTCTTT. Translation gives CASKDELRGTFEAFF.

V and J are TRBV3-1 and TRBJ2-7; D is ambiguous. V lost 0 bases, J lost 1 base, and 13 bases lay in between. Germline loops: CDR1 LGHDT, CDR2 YNNKEL (reference sequence). CDR3 length: 16 residues. The CDR3 coding sequence is TGTGCCAGCAGCCAAGATCCGGTTCTTCAATCCTACGAGCAGTACTTC. It specifies CASSQDPVLQSYEQYF.

This clonotype turned up a few times. The V gene is TRBV29-1, the J gene TRBJ2-7; 7 positions agree with TRBD1. Per germline, CDR1 SQVTM and CDR2 ANQGSEA. Unmatched junction bases numbered 12, after V lost 4 bases and J lost 6 bases. The CDR3 has 14 amino acids. CDR3 loop: CSVVGQALESEQYF. The CDR3 nucleotides read TGCAGCGTTGTAGGACAGGCACTCGAGAGCGAGCAGTACTTC.

At least ten counts were recorded for this clonotype. The chain uses TRBV28 and TRBJ2-1; D may match TRBD1 or TRBD2 (5 bases each). Per the germline V gene, CDR1 is MDHEN and CDR2 is SYDVKM. Deletions cut 5 bases from V and 8 bases from J, with 31 bases between. CDR3 length: 19 residues. CDR3 sequence: CASSPWTGALDSRVDEQFF. The CDR3 region has the DNA TGTGCCAGCAGTCCCTGGACTGGGGCGTTGGATTCCAGGGTCGATGAGCAGTTCTTC.

This rearrangement joins TRBV20-1 to TRBJ2-2, with D tentatively TRBD2 (6 bases). The CDR3 length is 17 residues. Looked up from germline, CDR1 is DFQATT and CDR2 is SNEGSKA (reference sequence). V gave up 0 bases and J gave up 2 bases, with 16 bases separating them. CDR3 amino acids: CSAREPSRRGNTGELFF. CDR3 in DNA: TGCAGTGCTAGAGAGCCGAGCCGGAGGGGAAACACCGGGGAGCTGTTTTTT.

The table lists this clonotype with many counts. This chain links TRBV12-3 or TRBV12-4 with TRBJ1-6; the D gene is possibly TRBD1 (5 bases). This CDR3 is 16 amino acids long. V was pared by 1 base and J by 6 bases, with 13 bases between. The CDR3 DNA sequence: TGTGCCAGCAGTTTAGTTGGGGCCCGATCTAATTCACCCCTCCACTTT. It yields the protein CASSLVGARSNSPLHF.

This clonotype was picked up a small number of times. The J gene is TRBJ2-1, the V gene TRBV9, with 10 positions matching TRBD2. The J segment lost 10 bases and the V segment lost 0 bases, leaving 10 bases of the junction unmatched. The CDR3 has 16 amino acids. The V gene's germline CDR1 is SGDLS and CDR2 YYNGEE. The CDR3 DNA reads as TGTGCCAGCAGCGTAGATTCCTGGGAGACTAGCGGGGAGCAGTTCTTC. This gives the protein CASSVDSWETSGEQFF. Full variable domain (rest looked up from reference TRBV9 and TRBJ2-1): DSGVTQTPKHLITATGQRVTLRCSPRSGDLSVYWYQQSLDQGLQFLIQYYNGEERAKGNILERFSAQQFPDLHSELNLSSLELGDSALYFCASSVDSWETSGEQFFGPGTRLTVL.

This clonotype has ten or more counts. This chain connects TRBV29-1 to TRBJ2-1; possible D gene TRBD2, 5 bases. The CDR3 totals 15 residues. V was clipped by 6 bases and J by 1 base, with 16 bases between them. Germline CDR1 is SQVTM and CDR2 is ANQGSEA. CDR3 amino acids: CSVPTVALSYNEQFF. CDR3 nucleotide sequence: TGCAGCGTCCCAACGGTAGCGTTGTCCTACAATGAGCAGTTCTTC.